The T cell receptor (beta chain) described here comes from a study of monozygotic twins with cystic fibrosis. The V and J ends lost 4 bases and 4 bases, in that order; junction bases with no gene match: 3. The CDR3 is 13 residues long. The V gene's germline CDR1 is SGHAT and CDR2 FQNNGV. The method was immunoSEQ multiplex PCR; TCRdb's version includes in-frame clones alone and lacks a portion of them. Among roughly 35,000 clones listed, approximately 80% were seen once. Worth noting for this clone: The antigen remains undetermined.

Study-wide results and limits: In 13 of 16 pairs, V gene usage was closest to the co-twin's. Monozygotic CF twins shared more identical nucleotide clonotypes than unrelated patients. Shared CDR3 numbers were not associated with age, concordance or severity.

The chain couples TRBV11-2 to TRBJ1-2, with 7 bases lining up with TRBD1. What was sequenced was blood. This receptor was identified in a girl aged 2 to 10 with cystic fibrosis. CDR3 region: CASSSTGSYGYTF. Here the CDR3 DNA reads TGTGCCAGCAGCTCGACAGGGAGCTATGGCTACACCTTC.